A single sample is the source of the 8 T cell receptor beta chains below, sequenced in a study of shared T cell receptors in the human thymus. This table comes from immunoSEQ multiplex PCR, and its TCRdb copy is limited to in-frame clones, with some not included. This sample has around 340,000 clones; approximately 95% occur once, and the top ten carry 0.015% to 0.025%. The sequenced sample was thymocytes. All receptors derive from a human donor.

The chain uses TRBV5-6 and TRBJ1-2, with 7 positions matching TRBD1. This CDR3 has 17 residues. CDR1 and CDR2 from the germline V gene are SGHDT and YYEEEE. The trim removed 2 bases at V and 2 bases at J, leaving 12 bases unmatched. Written as DNA, the CDR3 is TGTGCCAGCAGCTTAAAGACTCGACCGACAGGGAACTATGGCTACACCTTC. This encodes CASSLKTRPTGNYGYTF.

V and J are TRBV11-1 and TRBJ2-2; 7 bases align to TRBD2. Germline lookup yields CDR1 SGHAT and CDR2 FQDESV (reference sequence). Trimming removed 2 bases from V and 6 bases from J; junction bases left unmatched: 9. CDR3 length: 16 amino acids. The CDR3 region has the DNA TGTGCCAGCAGCTTACCCAGCGGGATAGGTTCCGGGGAGCTGTTTTTT. As protein: CASSLPSGIGSGELFF.

The chain uses TRBV5-1 and TRBJ1-1; D gene unclear. V lost 4 bases and J 3 bases, leaving 10 bases between the germline ends. This CDR3 contains 13 residues. Germline assignment: CDR1 SGHRS and CDR2 YFSETQ. Written as DNA, the CDR3 is TGCGCCAGCAGCCGGGATTACCACACTGAAGCTTTCTTT. Residues: CASSRDYHTEAFF. The full variable domain, completed using reference TRBV5-1 and TRBJ1-1, is KAGVTQTPRYLIKTRGQQVTLSCSPISGHRSVSWYQQTPGQGLQFLFEYFSETQRNKGNFPGRFSGRQFSNSRSEMNVSTLELGDSALYLCASSRDYHTEAFFGQGTRLTVV.

The rearrangement links TRBV4-2 to TRBJ2-7; 7 positions agree with TRBD1. The CDR3 consists of 23 residues. CDR1 LGHNA and CDR2 YNFKEQ come from the germline V gene. J lost 0 bases, V lost 1 base, and 27 bases had no gene match. The CDR3 spells CASSQGTRDRDKSKISSSYEQYF. CDR3 DNA sequence: TGTGCCAGCAGCCAAGGCACACGTGACAGGGATAAATCAAAAATTTCGAGCTCCTACGAGCAGTACTTC.

The chain combines TRBV9 with TRBJ2-7; 13 bases line up with TRBD2. V lost 0 bases to trimming and J lost 5 bases; unmatched junction nucleotides: 5. From germline, CDR1 is SGDLS and CDR2 YYNGEE. CDR3 size: 16 residues. CDR3 loop: CASSVVGTSGMNEQYF. The CDR3, as DNA: TGTGCCAGCAGCGTAGTTGGGACTAGCGGGATGAACGAGCAGTACTTC.

V usage is TRBV30 and J usage is TRBJ2-7; no firm D call. The germline CDR1 and CDR2 sequences are GTSNPN and SVGIG (reference sequence). The germline V and J ends were trimmed by 2 bases and 7 bases, with 15 bases remaining between them. The CDR3 is 13 amino acids. Here the CDR3 DNA reads TGTGCCTGGAGTATAAACAGAAAGCCGGAGCAGTACTTC. It is translated as CAWSINRKPEQYF.

The rearrangement uses TRBV4-2 and TRBJ2-7; 10 bases align to TRBD2. Germline V gene sequence: CDR1 LGHNA, CDR2 YNFKEQ. This CDR3 spans 17 amino acids. Germline trimming cut 1 base from V and 1 base from J; bases unmatched to any gene: 7. CDR3 in amino acids: CASSQVVGTSASYEQYF. The CDR3, as DNA: TGTGCCAGCAGCCAAGTCGTCGGGACTAGCGCGTCCTACGAGCAGTACTTC.

The rearrangement uses TRBV9 and TRBJ2-1, with D unresolved. The CDR3 is 12 residues long. Germline CDR1 reads SGDLS; CDR2 reads YYNGEE. Trimming took 3 bases from V and 3 from J, leaving 4 bases between them. CDR3 bases: TGTGCCAGCAGCGGCGACTACAATGAGCAGTTCTTC. It is translated as CASSGDYNEQFF.